The 29 T cell receptor beta chains in this list originate from one sample, sequenced in a study of T cell repertoires in cytomegalovirus infection. MiXCR was run by TCRdb on the reads, yielding one entry per CDR3 protein. This table has 50,000 to 60,000 distinct CDR3 sequences, about 20% appearing once. The antigens of these receptors remain unknown. The sequenced sample was CD8+ T cells from cultured PBMCs, obtained from culture after CMV antigen stimulation. The receptor source for this set is a human donor in good health (CMV status not recorded). Some clones in this sample may be carry-over from other donors' samples.

This clonotype was detected a few times. V and J are TRBV7-6 and TRBJ2-3; D uncertain. The V gene lost 5 bases and the J gene lost 4 bases, with 7 bases spanning the gap. The CDR3 loop spans 12 amino acids. Germline CDR1 SGHVS, CDR2 FNYEAQ. The CDR3 spells CASSQASDTQYF. Here the CDR3 DNA reads TGTGCCAGCAGCCAGGCCTCAGATACGCAGTATTTT.

This clonotype came up a few times. This chain uses TRBV7-8 with TRBJ2-1, with TRBD2 as a possible D gene (6 bases). The CDR3 totals 13 residues. Per the germline V gene, CDR1 is SGHVS and CDR2 is FQNEAQ. Trimming stripped 5 bases from V and 14 bases from J, with 19 bases between. As DNA, the CDR3 is TGTGCCAGCAGCGATGGGACTTTCCCAAACGAGTTCTTC. This translates into CASSDGTFPNEFF.

This clonotype was observed a handful of times. The rearrangement uses TRBV7-9 and TRBJ2-2; D is possibly TRBD2 (6 bases). The CDR3 runs 14 residues. Trimming left V 5 bases short and J 6 bases short, with 13 bases between. Germline V gives CDR1 SEHNR, CDR2 FQNEAQ (reference sequence). CDR3 region: CASSPPLASGELFF. In DNA, the CDR3 is TGTGCCAGCAGCCCGCCTCTAGCGTCCGGGGAGCTGTTTTTT.

The table lists this clonotype with a few counts. This chain links TRBV7-2 with TRBJ2-4, with D tentatively TRBD1 or TRBD2 (5 bases each). This CDR3 has 15 residues. Germline V gene sequence: CDR1 SGHTA, CDR2 FQGNSA. V lost 0 bases and J 0 bases, leaving 6 bases between the germline ends. CDR3 coding DNA: TGTGCCAGCAGCTTAGCTGGGACAGCCAAAAACATTCAGTACTTC. Its protein is CASSLAGTAKNIQYF. Full variable domain (missing parts from reference TRBV7-2 and TRBJ2-4): GAGVSQSPSNKVTEKGKDVELRCDPISGHTALYWYRQSLGQGLEFLIYFQGNSAPDKSGLPSDRFSAERTGGSVSTLTIQRTQQEDSAVYLCASSLAGTAKNIQYFGAGTRLSVL.

The chain recombines TRBV27 with TRBJ1-5; D remains ambiguous. Germline CDR1 and CDR2: MNHEY and SMNVEV (reference sequence). The CDR3 has 13 amino acids. Trimming left V 3 bases short and J 7 bases short, with 10 bases between. DNA of the CDR3: TGTGCCAGCAGTTTCGGGTCTTGGCAGCCCCAGCATTTT. Its protein product is CASSFGSWQPQHF.

This clonotype has more than one count but fewer than ten. V is TRBV7-8 and J is TRBJ2-1; 11 nucleotides line up with TRBD2. With 3 bases clipped from V and 8 bases from J, the junction kept 3 bases outside the gene matches. CDR1 and CDR2 from the germline V gene are SGHVS and FQNEAQ. CDR3 length: 14 residues. The CDR3 is CASSFSGGGDEQFF. In nucleotides, the CDR3 is TGTGCCAGCAGCTTTAGCGGGGGGGGCGATGAGCAGTTCTTC.

This rearrangement joins TRBV20-1 to TRBJ2-2, with a possible D match to TRBD2 (7 bases). This CDR3 has 13 amino acids. With 6 bases removed from V and 6 bases from J, the gap between germline ends came to 14 bases. CDR1 is DFQATT, CDR2 SNEGSKA, per germline (reference sequence). The CDR3 region has the DNA TGCAGTGCCCCGTCGGGGGGCCCCGGGGAGCTGTTTTTT. Translating it yields CSAPSGGPGELFF.

This clonotype was found a few times. V usage is TRBV7-9 and J usage is TRBJ2-3; 11 bases match TRBD2. Unmatched junction bases numbered 15, after V lost 5 bases and J lost 2 bases. The CDR3 length is 19 residues. Germline loops: CDR1 SEHNR, CDR2 FQNEAQ (reference sequence). The CDR3 bases are TGTGCCAGCAGCCCCCGTCCCCCGGGACTAGCGGATGACACAGATACGCAGTATTTT. This sequence encodes CASSPRPPGLADDTDTQYF.

V is TRBV2 and J is TRBJ1-1; D uncertain. This CDR3 contains 11 residues. Trimming shortened V by 11 bases and J by 6 bases, and 13 bases separated the two germline ends. The germline V gene has CDR1 SNHLY and CDR2 FYNNEI. The CDR3 nucleotides are TGTGCCTGCCACGGAAGGGCTGAAGCTTTCTTT. This encodes CACHGRAEAFF.

CDR3 nucleotide sequence: TGCAGCGTTGGGGACAGGGTCATCCACACCTTC. Translation: CSVGDRVIHTF. V and J are TRBV29-1 and TRBJ1-2; 9 positions agree with TRBD1. Germline V gene sequence: CDR1 SQVTM, CDR2 ANQGSEA. This CDR3 has 11 residues. V lost 4 bases to trimming and J lost 12 bases; unmatched junction nucleotides: 6.

This clonotype has only a few counts. The chain carries TRBV6-5 and TRBJ2-7, with D perhaps TRBD2 (6 bases). Germline V lookup: CDR1 MNHEY, CDR2 SVGAGI. This CDR3 has 16 amino acids. V lost 5 bases and J 0 bases, leaving 17 bases between the germline ends. The CDR3 loop reads CASSPSDYHVSYEQYF. In DNA, the CDR3 is TGTGCCAGCAGTCCCTCGGACTACCACGTCTCCTACGAGCAGTACTTC.

This clonotype was seen more than once but under ten times. This chain uses TRBV9 with TRBJ2-7; D is perhaps TRBD2 (5 bases). The length of the CDR3 is 14 residues. Deletions cut 0 bases from V and 0 bases from J, with 7 bases between. Germline loops: CDR1 SGDLS, CDR2 YYNGEE. In DNA form, the CDR3 reads TGTGCCAGCAGCGTAGGGGAGTCCTCCTACGAGCAGTACTTC. It yields the protein CASSVGESSYEQYF.

This clonotype was counted a few times. The J gene is TRBJ1-1, the V gene TRBV27, with D perhaps TRBD1 (5 bases). The CDR3 totals 17 residues. From germline, CDR1 is MNHEY and CDR2 SMNVEV (reference sequence). V dropped 8 bases and J dropped 0 bases, with 22 bases sitting between them. CDR3 sequence (DNA): TGTGCCAGCTTAGGGGTGAGGGGAAATGTGATGAACACTGAAGCTTTCTTT. This encodes CASLGVRGNVMNTEAFF.

This chain joins TRBV6-5 and TRBJ1-2; D is perhaps TRBD1 (6 bases). Trimming pared 6 bases from V and 2 bases from J, leaving 10 bases between. The V gene's germline CDR1 is MNHEY and CDR2 SVGAGI. The CDR3 runs 13 residues. The CDR3 region has the DNA TGTGCCAGCAGCCCACAGGGAAACTATGGCTACACCTTC. Amino acid sequence: CASSPQGNYGYTF.

This clonotype was observed a few times. The chain joins TRBV27 to TRBJ2-7, with 7 nucleotides matching TRBD1. The CDR3 sequence is 14 residues long. J was trimmed by 6 bases and V by 3 bases; bases with no gene match: 8. Germline CDR1 is MNHEY and CDR2 is SMNVEV (reference sequence). DNA of the CDR3: TGTGCCAGCAGTTTTAACAGGGGCTGGAGCGAGCAGTACTTC. Residues: CASSFNRGWSEQYF.

The chain combines TRBV4-3 with TRBJ2-7; possibly TRBD1 for D (6 bases). Per germline, CDR1 LGHNA and CDR2 YSLEER. The V and J ends lost 4 bases and 3 bases respectively, with 13 bases between them. The CDR3 is made up of 14 amino acids. This CDR3 reads CASSPPGHYYEQYF. In DNA, the CDR3 is TGCGCCAGCAGCCCACCGGGACATTACTACGAGCAGTACTTC.

This clonotype appeared many times. This rearrangement joins TRBV12-3 or TRBV12-4 to TRBJ2-7; 7 bases are shared with TRBD1. The CDR3 is 14 residues long. V gave up 3 bases and J gave up 6 bases; unmatched junction bases: 8. The CDR3 coding sequence is TGTGCCAGCAGTTTTCGTCCAGGGGGAAGCGAGCAGTACTTC. As protein: CASSFRPGGSEQYF.

The rearrangement uses TRBV7-9 and TRBJ2-3; D gene unclear. The ends were cut back, 4 bases at V and 0 bases at J, with 17 bases in the middle. The CDR3 sequence is 17 residues long. Germline V gene lookup returns CDR1 SEHNR and CDR2 FQNEAQ (reference sequence). This CDR3 reads CASSSIRSQASTDTQYF. CDR3 in DNA: TGTGCCAGCAGCTCAATCAGAAGTCAGGCAAGCACAGATACGCAGTATTTT. The complete variable domain, with remaining parts taken from reference TRBV7-9 and TRBJ2-3, reads DTGVSQNPRHKITKRGQNVTFRCDPISEHNRLYWYRQTLGQGPEFLTYFQNEAQLEKSRLLSDRFSAERPKGSFSTLEIQRTEQGDSAMYLCASSSIRSQASTDTQYFGPGTRLTVL.

The V gene is TRBV11-2, the J gene TRBJ1-2; a possible D gene is TRBD1 (6 bases). There are 14 residues in the CDR3. The V gene lost 3 bases and the J gene lost 6 bases, with 14 bases spanning the gap. Germline CDR1 SGHAT, CDR2 FQNNGV. This CDR3 reads CASSFTTGRDGYTF. Written as DNA, the CDR3 is TGTGCCAGCAGCTTCACAACAGGGAGGGATGGCTACACCTTC.

This clonotype was seen more than once but under ten times. This chain joins TRBV2 and TRBJ1-2, with 7 bases lining up with TRBD1. V shed 7 bases, J shed 5 bases, and the junction held 13 bases outside the gene matches. The CDR3 has 15 amino acids. From germline, CDR1 is SNHLY and CDR2 FYNNEI. DNA for the CDR3: TGTGCCAGCAAAGGACAGGACCCGCTTCGGTATGGCTACACCTTC. This translates into CASKGQDPLRYGYTF.

This clonotype appeared many times. The CDR3, as DNA: TGTGCCAGCAGCCCCTCATCCTACGAGCAGTACTTC. As protein: CASSPSSYEQYF. V usage is TRBV7-2 and J usage is TRBJ2-7; no clear D gene. This CDR3 is built from 12 residues. Trimming cost V 5 bases and J 1 base, with 6 bases left between them. CDR1 is SGHTA and CDR2 is FQGNSA in the germline V gene.

The chain combines TRBV12-3 or TRBV12-4 with TRBJ2-7; TRBD1 is a possible D gene (6 bases). The CDR3 spans 15 residues. V dropped 7 bases and J dropped 3 bases, with 19 bases sitting between them. The CDR3 nucleotides read TGTGCCAGCATCAATCTCCGGGACACCGGCTACGAGCAGTACTTC. This sequence encodes CASINLRDTGYEQYF.

V usage is TRBV27 and J usage is TRBJ2-7; TRBD2 might be the D (5 bases). The length of the CDR3 is 13 residues. Trimming removed 3 bases at V and 7 bases at J, with 13 bases between. In germline, CDR1 is MNHEY, CDR2 SMNVEV (reference sequence). The chain's CDR3 is CASSLGSGGEQYF. The CDR3 nucleotides are TGTGCCAGCAGTTTGGGATCGGGCGGGGAGCAGTACTTC.

The sample holds a few counts of this clonotype. The chain combines TRBV6-2 or TRBV6-3 with TRBJ2-1; TRBD2 matches 9 bases. Looked up from germline, CDR1 is MNHEY and CDR2 is SVGEGT. Trimming removed 5 bases from V and 5 bases from J; junction bases left unmatched: 13. The CDR3 sequence is 17 residues long. Here the CDR3 DNA reads TGTGCCAGCAGTCATTCGGTCAGGGGACTAGCCAACAATGAGCAGTTCTTC. Its protein is CASSHSVRGLANNEQFF.

The chain links TRBV19 to TRBJ1-2, with 7 bases identical to TRBD1. Germline V CDR1 and CDR2: LNHDA, SQIVND (reference sequence). This CDR3 contains 17 residues. The V segment lost 7 bases and the J segment 2 bases; nucleotides outside the gene matches: 16. Here the CDR3 reads CASNIRDRRTANYGYTF. In DNA form, the CDR3 reads TGTGCCAGTAATATCCGGGACAGAAGAACTGCCAACTATGGCTACACCTTC.

The rearrangement joins TRBV6-6 to TRBJ2-2, with a tentative D call TRBD1 (5 bases). V lost 1 base and J lost 5, with 14 bases in between. The CDR3 covers 16 residues. Germline-derived CDR1 and CDR2 are MNHNY and SVGAGI (reference sequence). The CDR3 nucleotides are TGTGCCAGCAGTTACTTAAGCCCAGGGTGGACCGGGGAGCTGTTTTTT. Its protein product is CASSYLSPGWTGELFF.

This clonotype was observed a handful of times. The chain employs TRBV7-3 and TRBJ2-7; TRBD1 matches 7 bases. V was pared by 3 bases and J by 7 bases, with 12 bases of the junction left unmatched. Germline CDR1 is SGHTA and CDR2 is FQGTGA. The CDR3 covers 15 residues. CDR3 loop: CASSLTGTPGEEQYF. Written as DNA, the CDR3 is TGTGCCAGCAGCTTGACAGGGACCCCCGGGGAGGAGCAGTACTTC.

J is TRBJ1-6 and V is TRBV6-2 or TRBV6-3; 7 positions match TRBD1. Germline CDR1 and CDR2: MNHEY and SVGEGT. The CDR3 length is 19 residues. The V and J ends lost 6 bases and 10 bases, in that order; junction bases with no gene match: 24. CDR3 nucleotide sequence: TGTGCCAGCAGACATTCCGAATCGACAGGGATGAAGAAGTCGTCACCCCTCCACTTT. Translation gives CASRHSESTGMKKSSPLHF.

J is TRBJ2-5 and V is TRBV4-1, with TRBD2 matching 9 bases. The CDR3 consists of 16 residues. Germline V CDR1 and CDR2: MGHRA, YSYEKL. The junction had 6 bases not matched to a gene; V was cut back by 4 bases and J by 0 bases. The CDR3 spells CASSPAGGPHQETQYF. The CDR3 coding sequence is TGCGCCAGCAGCCCGGCGGGGGGGCCCCACCAAGAGACCCAGTACTTC.